Listed below are T cell receptor beta chains from one sample, sequenced in a study of radiation and T cells in renal cell carcinoma. Repertoires were generated with immunoSEQ multiplex PCR, while TCRdb's copy carries only in-frame clones and drops some. This repertoire shows about 91,000 clones, under 90% found once; its top ten account for around 5.8%. The specimen was blood, collected from a patient whose treatment included radiotherapy and nephrectomy. The receptor set was obtained from a man between 60 and 75 years old with renal cell carcinoma. CDR3s include the opening cysteine and the closing phenylalanine or tryptophan. The D gene is left open where the match is weak. A row's size may be missing; if present it is once, few, many or a size class.

clone_size j_call d_call v_call cdr3_aa cdr3_nt
- TRBJ2-7 TRBD1 TRBV28 CASSSVDRSTYEQYF TGTGCCAGCAGTTCAGTGGACAGGTCAACCTACGAGCAGTACTTC
- TRBJ1-2 - TRBV19 CASSIHRAMHGYTF TGTGCCAGTAGTATCCACAGGGCTATGCATGGCTACACCTTC
- TRBJ1-4 - TRBV15 CATSSVGTNEKLFF TGTGCCACCAGCAGCGTGGGAACTAATGAAAAACTGTTTTTT
- TRBJ2-4 TRBD1 TRBV7-2 CASSLAEPGTVARGAKNIQYF TGTGCCAGCAGCTTAGCTGAACCCGGGACAGTTGCAAGGGGGGCCAAAAACATTCAGTACTTC
few TRBJ2-2 TRBD1 TRBV4-1 CASSLGTGSGTGELFF TGCGCCAGCAGCCTCGGGACAGGGTCGGGTACCGGGGAGCTGTTTTTT
- TRBJ2-7 - TRBV27 CASSMGSGEQYF TGTGCCAGCAGTATGGGCTCGGGGGAGCAGTACTTC
- TRBJ2-5 - TRBV28 CASRGRETQYF TGTGCCAGCAGGGGACGAGAGACCCAGTACTTC
few TRBJ2-3 - TRBV15 CATSRSKPSTDTQYF TGTGCCACCAGCAGATCCAAGCCTAGCACAGATACGCAGTATTTT
- TRBJ2-2 TRBD1 TRBV7-2 CASSGRQGQTGELFF TGTGCCAGCAGCGGCAGACAGGGGCAGACCGGGGAGCTGTTTTTT
- TRBJ2-7 TRBD1 TRBV28 CASSDRQGRYEQYF TGTGCCAGCAGTGACCGACAGGGTCGCTACGAGCAGTACTTC
- TRBJ2-1 - TRBV19 CASRGLARHNEQFF TGTGCCAGTAGGGGGCTAGCGCGACACAATGAGCAGTTCTTC